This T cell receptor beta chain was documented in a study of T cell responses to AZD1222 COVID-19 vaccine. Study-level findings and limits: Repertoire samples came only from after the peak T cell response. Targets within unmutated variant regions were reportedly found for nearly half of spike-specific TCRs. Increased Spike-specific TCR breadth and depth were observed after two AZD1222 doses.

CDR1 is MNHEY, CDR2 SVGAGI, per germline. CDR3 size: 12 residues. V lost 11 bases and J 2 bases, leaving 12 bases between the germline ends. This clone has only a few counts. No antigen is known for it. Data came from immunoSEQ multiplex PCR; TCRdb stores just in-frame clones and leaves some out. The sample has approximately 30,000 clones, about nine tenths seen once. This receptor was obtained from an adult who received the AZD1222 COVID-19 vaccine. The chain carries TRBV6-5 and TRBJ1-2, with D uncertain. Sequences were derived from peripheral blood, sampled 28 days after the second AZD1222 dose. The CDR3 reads CASRRANYGYTF. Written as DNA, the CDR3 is TGTGCCTCCCGACGGGCAAACTATGGCTACACCTTC.